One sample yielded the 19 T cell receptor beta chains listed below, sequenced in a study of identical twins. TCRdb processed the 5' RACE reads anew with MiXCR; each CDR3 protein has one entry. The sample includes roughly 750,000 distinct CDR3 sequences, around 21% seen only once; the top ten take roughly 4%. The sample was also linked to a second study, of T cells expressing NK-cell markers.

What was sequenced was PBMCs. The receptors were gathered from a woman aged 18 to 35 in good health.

CDR3 sequence reads: CSARTSTSWDEQFF. DNA of the CDR3: TGCAGTGCTAGGACTAGCACTTCCTGGGATGAGCAGTTCTTC. V is TRBV20-1 and J is TRBJ2-1; 7 bases are a match to TRBD2. The germline V gene encodes CDR1 DFQATT and CDR2 SNEGSKA (reference sequence). With 3 bases clipped from V and 8 bases from J, the junction kept 10 bases outside the gene matches. The CDR3 sequence is 14 residues long.

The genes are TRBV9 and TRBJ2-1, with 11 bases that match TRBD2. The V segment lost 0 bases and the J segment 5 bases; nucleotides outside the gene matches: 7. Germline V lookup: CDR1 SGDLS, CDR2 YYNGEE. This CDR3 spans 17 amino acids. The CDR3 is CASSVAFGLAGDNEQFF. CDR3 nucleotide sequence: TGTGCCAGCAGCGTAGCGTTCGGACTAGCGGGCGACAATGAGCAGTTCTTC.

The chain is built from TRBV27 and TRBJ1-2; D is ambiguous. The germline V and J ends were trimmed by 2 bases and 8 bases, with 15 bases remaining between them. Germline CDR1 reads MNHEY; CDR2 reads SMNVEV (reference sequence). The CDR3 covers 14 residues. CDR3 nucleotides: TGTGCCAGCAGTTTAGTCCGTGGCCGGGAGGGCTACACCTTC. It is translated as CASSLVRGREGYTF.

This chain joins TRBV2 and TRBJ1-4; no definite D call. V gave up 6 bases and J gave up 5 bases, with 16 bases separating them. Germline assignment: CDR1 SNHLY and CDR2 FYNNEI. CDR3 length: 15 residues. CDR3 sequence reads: CASRPTAAGNEKLFF. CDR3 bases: TGTGCCAGCAGACCTACGGCAGCGGGCAATGAAAAACTGTTTTTT.

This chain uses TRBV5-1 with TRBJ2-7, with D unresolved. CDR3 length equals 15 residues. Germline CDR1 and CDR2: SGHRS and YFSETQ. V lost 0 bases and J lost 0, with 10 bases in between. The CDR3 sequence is CASSLADPLSYEQYF. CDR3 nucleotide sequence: TGCGCCAGCAGCTTGGCAGATCCCCTCTCCTACGAGCAGTACTTC.

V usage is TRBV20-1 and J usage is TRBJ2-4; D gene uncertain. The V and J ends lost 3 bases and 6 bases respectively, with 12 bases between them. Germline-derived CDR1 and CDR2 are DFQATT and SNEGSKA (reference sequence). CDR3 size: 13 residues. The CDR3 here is CSASPPSTNIQYF. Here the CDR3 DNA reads TGCAGTGCTAGCCCTCCCTCCACAAACATTCAGTACTTC.

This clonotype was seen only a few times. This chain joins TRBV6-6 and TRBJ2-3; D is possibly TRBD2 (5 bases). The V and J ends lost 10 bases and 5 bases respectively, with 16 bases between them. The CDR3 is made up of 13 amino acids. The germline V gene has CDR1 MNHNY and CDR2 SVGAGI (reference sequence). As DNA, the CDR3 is TGTGCCACACGAACGGGATGGGGAGATACGCAGTATTTT. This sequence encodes CATRTGWGDTQYF.

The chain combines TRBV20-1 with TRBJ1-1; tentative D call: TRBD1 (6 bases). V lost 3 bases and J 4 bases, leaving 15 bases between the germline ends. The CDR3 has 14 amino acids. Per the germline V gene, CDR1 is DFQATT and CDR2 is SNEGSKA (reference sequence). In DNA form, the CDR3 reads TGCAGTGCTAGCGCCATCACAGGGAGCACTGAAGCTTTCTTT. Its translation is CSASAITGSTEAFF.

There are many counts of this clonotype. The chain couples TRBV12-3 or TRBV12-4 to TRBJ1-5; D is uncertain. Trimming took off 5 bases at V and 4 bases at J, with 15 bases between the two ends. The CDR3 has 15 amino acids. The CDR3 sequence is CASSPVTGRNQPQHF. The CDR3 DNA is TGTGCCAGCAGTCCGGTGACGGGCCGTAATCAGCCCCAGCATTTT.

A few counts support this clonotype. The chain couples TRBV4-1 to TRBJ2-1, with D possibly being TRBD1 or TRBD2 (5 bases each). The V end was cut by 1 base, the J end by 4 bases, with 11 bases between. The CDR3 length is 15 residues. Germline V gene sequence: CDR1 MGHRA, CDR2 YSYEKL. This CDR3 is CASSQGDRTYNEQFF. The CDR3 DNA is TGCGCCAGCAGCCAAGGGGACCGGACGTACAATGAGCAGTTCTTC.

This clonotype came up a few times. The CDR3 coding sequence is TGCAGTGCCCCCAATCCGGGGCGCTACAATGAGCAGTTCTTC. This translates into CSAPNPGRYNEQFF. The V call is TRBV20-1, the J call TRBJ2-1; D is possibly TRBD1 or TRBD2 (5 bases each). The germline V and J ends were trimmed by 6 bases and 3 bases, with 15 bases remaining between them. Germline V gives CDR1 DFQATT, CDR2 SNEGSKA (reference sequence). CDR3 size: 14 residues.

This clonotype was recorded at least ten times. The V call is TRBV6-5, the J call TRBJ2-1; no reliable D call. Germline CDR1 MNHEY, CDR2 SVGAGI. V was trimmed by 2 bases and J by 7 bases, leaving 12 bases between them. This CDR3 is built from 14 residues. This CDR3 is CASSYLGASNEQFF. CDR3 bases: TGTGCCAGCAGTTACCTTGGTGCTTCGAATGAGCAGTTCTTC.

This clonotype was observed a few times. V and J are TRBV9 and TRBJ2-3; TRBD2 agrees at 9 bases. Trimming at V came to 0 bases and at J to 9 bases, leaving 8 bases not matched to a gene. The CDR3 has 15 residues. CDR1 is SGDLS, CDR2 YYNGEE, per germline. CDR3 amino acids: CASSVGTSDPLTQYF. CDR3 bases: TGTGCCAGCAGCGTAGGGACTAGCGACCCTCTCACGCAGTATTTT.

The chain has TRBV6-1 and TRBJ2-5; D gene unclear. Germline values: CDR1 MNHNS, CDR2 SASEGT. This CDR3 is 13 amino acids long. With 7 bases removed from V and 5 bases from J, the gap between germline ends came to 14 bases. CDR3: CASMNSEWETQYF. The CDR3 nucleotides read TGTGCCAGCATGAACTCGGAATGGGAGACCCAGTACTTC.

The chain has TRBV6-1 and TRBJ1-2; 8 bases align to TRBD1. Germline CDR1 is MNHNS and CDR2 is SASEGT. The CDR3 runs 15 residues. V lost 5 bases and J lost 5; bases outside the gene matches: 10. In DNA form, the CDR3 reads TGTGCCAGCAGTCCCTCCGGGACAGGTTCTTATGGCTACACCTTC. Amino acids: CASSPSGTGSYGYTF.

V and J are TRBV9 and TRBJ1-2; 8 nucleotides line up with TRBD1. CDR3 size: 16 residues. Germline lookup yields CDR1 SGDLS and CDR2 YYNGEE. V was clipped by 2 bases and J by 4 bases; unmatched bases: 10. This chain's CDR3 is CASSVGQGEASYGYTF. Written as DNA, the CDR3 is TGTGCCAGCAGCGTCGGACAGGGTGAGGCTTCCTATGGCTACACCTTC. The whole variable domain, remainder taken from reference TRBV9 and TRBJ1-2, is DSGVTQTPKHLITATGQRVTLRCSPRSGDLSVYWYQQSLDQGLQFLIQYYNGEERAKGNILERFSAQQFPDLHSELNLSSLELGDSALYFCASSVGQGEASYGYTFGSGTRLTVV.

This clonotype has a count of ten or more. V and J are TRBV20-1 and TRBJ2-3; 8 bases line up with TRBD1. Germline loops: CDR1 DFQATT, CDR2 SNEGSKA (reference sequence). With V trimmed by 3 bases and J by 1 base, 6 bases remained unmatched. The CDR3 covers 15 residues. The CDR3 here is CSARDSRGRTDTQYF. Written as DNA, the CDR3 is TGCAGTGCTAGGGACAGCAGGGGGCGCACAGATACGCAGTATTTT.

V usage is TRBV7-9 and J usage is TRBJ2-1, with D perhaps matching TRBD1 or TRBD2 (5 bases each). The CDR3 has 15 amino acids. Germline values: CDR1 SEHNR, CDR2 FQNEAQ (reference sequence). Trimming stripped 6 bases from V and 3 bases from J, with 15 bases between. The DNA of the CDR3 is TGTGCCAGCAGTCTTCGAGGGGCGGACTACAATGAGCAGTTCTTC. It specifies CASSLRGADYNEQFF.

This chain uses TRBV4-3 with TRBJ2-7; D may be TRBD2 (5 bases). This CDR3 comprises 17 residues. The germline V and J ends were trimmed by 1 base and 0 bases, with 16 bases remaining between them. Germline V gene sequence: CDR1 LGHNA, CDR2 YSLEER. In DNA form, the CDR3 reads TGCGCCAGCAGCCAAGGGTTCCTAGCCCCTAGCTCCTACGAGCAGTACTTC. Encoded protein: CASSQGFLAPSSYEQYF.